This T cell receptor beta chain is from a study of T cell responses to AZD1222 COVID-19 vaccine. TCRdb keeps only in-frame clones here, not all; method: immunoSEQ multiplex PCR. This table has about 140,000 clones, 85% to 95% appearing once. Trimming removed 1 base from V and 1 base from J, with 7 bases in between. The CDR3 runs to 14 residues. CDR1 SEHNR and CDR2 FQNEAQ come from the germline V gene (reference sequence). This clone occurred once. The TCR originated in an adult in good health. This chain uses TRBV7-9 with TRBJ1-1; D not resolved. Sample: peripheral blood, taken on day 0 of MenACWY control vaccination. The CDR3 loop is CASSLVVGNTEAFF. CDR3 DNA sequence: TGTGCCAGCAGCTTAGTGGTGGGGAACACTGAAGCTTTCTTT.